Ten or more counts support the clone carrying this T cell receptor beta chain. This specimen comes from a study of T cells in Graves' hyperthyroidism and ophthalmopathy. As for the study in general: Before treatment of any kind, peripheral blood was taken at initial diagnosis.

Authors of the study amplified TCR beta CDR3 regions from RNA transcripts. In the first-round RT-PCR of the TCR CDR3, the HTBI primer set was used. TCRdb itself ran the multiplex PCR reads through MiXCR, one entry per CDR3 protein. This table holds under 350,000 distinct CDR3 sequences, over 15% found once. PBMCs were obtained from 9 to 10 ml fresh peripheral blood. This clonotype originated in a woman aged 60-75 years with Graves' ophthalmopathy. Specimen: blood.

The CDR3 region has the DNA TGTGCCAGCAGCTTTGAAACGTCCTATGGCTACACCTTC. Protein sequence: CASSFETSYGYTF. The genes are TRBV7-9 and TRBJ1-2; no reliable D call. Germline V lookup: CDR1 SEHNR, CDR2 FQNEAQ (reference sequence). The length of the CDR3 is 13 residues. V was trimmed by 3 bases and J by 4 bases, leaving 9 bases between them.